These 20 T cell receptor beta chains came from one sample sequenced in a study of T cells in Graves' hyperthyroidism and ophthalmopathy. It was RNA transcripts that yielded the amplified TCR beta CDR3 regions. Using the HTBI primer set, a first-round RT-PCR was run on the TCR CDR3. One entry per CDR3 protein, called by TCRdb with MiXCR from the multiplex PCR reads. The repertoire holds about 420,000 distinct CDR3 sequences, 15% to 19% seen once, with about 14% in the top ten. The sequenced sample was blood. Every receptor here comes from a woman aged 18 to 35 with Graves' hyperthyroidism.

The chain has TRBV6-2 or TRBV6-3 and TRBJ1-3; a weak D match, TRBD1 (5 bases). The CDR3 totals 16 residues. V was trimmed by 8 bases and J by 0 bases, leaving 17 bases between them. Looked up from germline, CDR1 is MNHEY and CDR2 is SVGEGT. The CDR3, as DNA: TGTGCCAGCGGAGACTACAGGTCCAGCTCTGGAAACACCATATATTTT. Protein sequence: CASGDYRSSSGNTIYF.

This clonotype has at least ten counts. This chain uses TRBV7-6 with TRBJ1-1, with D unclear. Germline V gene data show CDR1 as SGHVS and CDR2 as FNYEAQ. The CDR3 is 13 amino acids. The V gene lost 5 bases and the J gene lost 1 base, with 8 bases spanning the gap. The DNA of the CDR3 is TGTGCCAGCAGCCCGGACTCGAACACTGAAGCTTTCTTT. Its protein product is CASSPDSNTEAFF.

This chain connects TRBV4-1 to TRBJ1-1, with D uncertain. CDR1 is MGHRA and CDR2 is YSYEKL in the germline V gene. CDR3 length equals 15 residues. Between the trimmed V and J ends, which lost 0 bases and 2 bases, there was a span of 10 bases. The CDR3 loop is CASSQDRVPNTEAFF. CDR3 nucleotide sequence: TGCGCCAGCAGCCAAGATCGCGTCCCCAACACTGAAGCTTTCTTT.

In this sample, this clonotype turned up a few times. With a much larger clone just one base away, this may be a read error. The rearrangement joins TRBV20-1 to TRBJ2-7; TRBD2 is a possible D gene (7 bases). The V and J ends lost 0 bases and 3 bases respectively, with 15 bases between them. There are 15 residues in the CDR3. CDR1 and CDR2 (germline): DFQATT, SNEGSKA (reference sequence). CDR3 coding DNA: TGCAGTGCTAGAGAGATTGGGCGGGGGCACTACGAGCAGTACTTC. Protein sequence: CSAREIGRGHYEQYF.

This clonotype was counted at least ten times. V is TRBV6-1 and J is TRBJ1-1; D perhaps matches TRBD1 (6 bases). The CDR3 has 13 residues. Germline V gives CDR1 MNHNS, CDR2 SASEGT. V lost 7 bases and J 0 bases, leaving 9 bases between the germline ends. The CDR3 region has the DNA TGTGCCAGCAAGACAGGAATGAACACTGAAGCTTTCTTT. It is translated as CASKTGMNTEAFF.

The rearrangement uses TRBV3-1 and TRBJ1-2; 10 bases are a match to TRBD1. The CDR3 runs 14 residues. Germline lookup yields CDR1 LGHDT and CDR2 YNNKEL (reference sequence). After removal of 1 base from V and 7 bases from J, the junction contained 3 bases not matched to a gene. This chain's CDR3 is CASSQGDRGGGYTF. CDR3 coding DNA: TGTGCCAGCAGCCAAGGGGACAGGGGAGGTGGCTACACCTTC.

V gene TRBV18 combines with J gene TRBJ1-5; D is uncertain. This CDR3 is built from 13 residues. V was shortened by 2 bases and J by 7 bases, with 9 bases between the two germline ends. The germline CDR1 and CDR2 sequences are KGHSH and LQKENI. The CDR3 DNA sequence: TGTGCCAGCTCACCAGGGGTCCTCCAGCCCCAGCATTTT. Its translation is CASSPGVLQPQHF.

In its sample, this clonotype was seen many times. This chain uses TRBV6-2 or TRBV6-3 with TRBJ1-1; D uncertain. The CDR3 loop spans 17 amino acids. Per germline, CDR1 MNHEY and CDR2 SVGEGT. V dropped 0 bases and J dropped 4 bases, with 18 bases sitting between them. For the CDR3, the DNA is TGTGCCAGCAGTTACTCCCCGGGCCCGGGGTTGGGCACTGAAGCTTTCTTT. It is translated as CASSYSPGPGLGTEAFF.

Ten or more counts support this clonotype. The DNA for the CDR3 is TGTGCCAGCAGTACCCAACGGCGGGGCGGATTGAATGAGCAGTTCTTC. Protein sequence: CASSTQRRGGLNEQFF. This chain links TRBV28 with TRBJ2-1, with D possibly TRBD2 on 6 matching bases. CDR1 is MDHEN and CDR2 is SYDVKM in the germline V gene. CDR3 length equals 16 residues. Trimming cost V 5 bases and J 7 bases, with 21 bases left between them.

This sequence joins TRBV6-1 and TRBJ1-2; D possibly corresponds to TRBD1 (6 bases). The germline CDR1 and CDR2 sequences are MNHNS and SASEGT. Trimming took off 2 bases at V and 8 bases at J, with 12 bases between the two ends. This CDR3 region has 13 residues. The CDR3: CASSESQTGGYTF. The CDR3 DNA is TGTGCCAGCAGTGAAAGTCAGACAGGAGGCTACACCTTC.

This clonotype was observed a few times. The V gene is TRBV19, the J gene TRBJ2-4; TRBD1 matches 8 bases. The CDR3 contains 20 residues. Trimming cost V 4 bases and J 2 bases; bases outside gene matches: 19. CDR1 and CDR2 (germline): LNHDA, SQIVND (reference sequence). This CDR3 is CASSTYFPSGTGGTKNIQYF. As DNA, the CDR3 is TGTGCCAGTAGTACCTACTTTCCTTCCGGGACAGGCGGAACCAAAAACATTCAGTACTTC.

This clonotype was counted ten times or more. The gene calls are TRBV20-1 and TRBJ2-1; D could derive from TRBD1 or TRBD2 (5 bases each). Germline CDR1 is DFQATT and CDR2 is SNEGSKA (reference sequence). Trimming shortened V by 0 bases and J by 9 bases, and 15 bases separated the two germline ends. The CDR3 extends over 14 amino acids. For the CDR3, the DNA is TGCAGTGCTAGAGATCTTTTGAGGGGTAGTGAGCAGTTCTTC. It specifies CSARDLLRGSEQFF.

J is TRBJ2-7 and V is TRBV7-9; D might be TRBD1 (5 bases). The V end was cut by 5 bases, the J end by 5 bases, with 13 bases between. Per the germline V gene, CDR1 is SEHNR and CDR2 is FQNEAQ (reference sequence). The CDR3 totals 13 residues. As DNA, the CDR3 is TGTGCCAGCAGCGAGCGACAGTCTAACGAGCAGTACTTC. Translation gives CASSERQSNEQYF.

Ten or more counts support this clonotype. The junction departs from germline at one end; a sequencing error may be responsible. The CDR3 protein is CASSTDRVHEQFF. DNA for the CDR3: TGTGCTAGCAGCACGGACAGGGTGCATGAGCAGTTCTTC. The chain couples TRBV7-7 to TRBJ2-1, with TRBD1 matching 8 bases. Germline V lookup: CDR1 SSHAT, CDR2 FNYEAQ (reference sequence). The length of the CDR3 is 13 residues.

Many counts were recorded for this clonotype. V is TRBV2 and J is TRBJ2-7, with D possibly matching TRBD1 (5 bases). Germline V lookup: CDR1 SNHLY, CDR2 FYNNEI. Trimming took off 11 bases at V and 0 bases at J, with 11 bases between the two ends. The CDR3 extends over 12 amino acids. DNA of the CDR3: TGTGCCGGATCACAGGACTCCTACGAGCAGTACTTC. Residues: CAGSQDSYEQYF.

In this sample, this clonotype turned up many times. CDR3: CASSSSGGWQETQYF. CDR3 in DNA: TGTGCCAGCAGCTCCTCAGGGGGATGGCAAGAGACCCAGTACTTC. This rearrangement joins TRBV7-3 to TRBJ2-5, with 7 nucleotides matching TRBD1. CDR1 is SGHTA, CDR2 FQGTGA, per germline. CDR3 size: 15 residues. J lost 2 bases, V lost 4 bases, and 7 bases had no gene match.

This chain uses TRBV11-2 with TRBJ2-1; D unresolved. This CDR3 has 20 amino acids. Trimming took off 3 bases at V and 3 bases at J, with 27 bases between the two ends. From germline, CDR1 is SGHAT and CDR2 FQNNGV. CDR3 region: CASSLLGRGPSSVGYNEQFF. CDR3 bases: TGTGCCAGCAGCTTGTTAGGGCGTGGGCCGTCATCCGTGGGCTACAATGAGCAGTTCTTC.

This chain joins TRBV24-1 and TRBJ1-5; D perhaps matches TRBD1 (5 bases). Between the trimmed V and J ends, which lost 5 bases and 7 bases, there was a span of 11 bases. The V gene's germline CDR1 is KGHDR and CDR2 SFDVKD. The CDR3 has 13 amino acids. The CDR3 loop reads CATSAGDGQPQHF. In nucleotides, the CDR3 is TGTGCCACCAGTGCTGGGGACGGGCAGCCCCAGCATTTT.

The chain is built from TRBV20-1 and TRBJ1-1; D might be TRBD1 (5 bases). Deletions cut 0 bases from V and 4 bases from J, with 18 bases between. The CDR3 is 16 residues long. Germline values: CDR1 DFQATT, CDR2 SNEGSKA (reference sequence). The CDR3, as DNA: TGCAGTGCTAGAGATCCCCGTGGGACCATGAGCACTGAAGCTTTCTTT. Amino acid sequence: CSARDPRGTMSTEAFF.

The chain uses TRBV15 and TRBJ2-1; no clear D. The germline CDR1 and CDR2 sequences are LNHNV and YYDKDF (reference sequence). The CDR3 covers 16 residues. V was pared by 0 bases and J by 7 bases, with 16 bases between. The CDR3 DNA is TGTGCCACCAGCAGAGATCAAAGGGTGCCTGAGAATGAGCAGTTCTTC. Translating gives CATSRDQRVPENEQFF.